The 28 T cell receptor beta chains given below trace back to one sample, sequenced in a study of T-cell memory formation after mild COVID-19. One entry per CDR3 protein, called by TCRdb with MiXCR from the 5' RACE reads. The data hold about 400,000 distinct CDR3 sequences, with 20% to 30% observed a single time. The sequencing sample was made of PBMCs or a T cell subset sorted from them (not recorded which). The receptor source for this set is an adult woman who had mild COVID-19 (a few samples of this study predate the infection). Cell type and time point are not known.

The V gene is TRBV7-2, the J gene TRBJ1-6; D perhaps matches TRBD1 (6 bases). Germline values: CDR1 SGHTA, CDR2 FQGNSA. The V gene lost 3 bases and the J gene lost 10 bases, with 16 bases spanning the gap. The CDR3 covers 15 residues. CDR3 DNA sequence: TGTGCCAGCAGCTTCGGTTATGGGGGCGGCTCACCCCTCCACTTT. It codes for CASSFGYGGGSPLHF.

This clonotype was seen a handful of times. This chain connects TRBV6-2 or TRBV6-3 to TRBJ2-7; D perhaps matches TRBD2 (6 bases). Trimming removed 7 bases at V and 0 bases at J, with 13 bases between. The length of the CDR3 is 14 residues. Germline CDR1 is MNHEY and CDR2 is SVGEGT. The CDR3 loop is CASTGGGSSYEQYF. The CDR3 coding sequence is TGTGCCAGCACCGGCGGAGGGAGCTCCTACGAGCAGTACTTC.

This clonotype was counted only a few times. CDR3 bases: TGTGCCACCAGTGAGACAATTAACACCGGGGAGCTGTTTTTT. Translated: CATSETINTGELFF. V is TRBV24-1 and J is TRBJ2-2; the D is unclear. The CDR3 runs to 14 residues. CDR1 is KGHDR, CDR2 SFDVKD, per germline. The V gene lost 4 bases and the J gene lost 2 bases, with 7 bases spanning the gap.

This chain uses TRBV20-1 with TRBJ1-1; 7 nucleotides line up with TRBD1. The CDR3 contains 15 residues. Germline trimming cut 0 bases from V and 3 bases from J; bases unmatched to any gene: 7. Germline V gives CDR1 DFQATT, CDR2 SNEGSKA (reference sequence). CDR3 in DNA: TGCAGTGCTAGAGAACCCGCCAGGGGGGACACTGAAGCTTTCTTT. Translation gives CSAREPARGDTEAFF.

The chain carries TRBV24-1 and TRBJ2-7; possibly TRBD1 for D (6 bases). The CDR3 consists of 14 residues. Trimming left V 4 bases short and J 2 bases short, with 11 bases between. Germline V gene lookup returns CDR1 KGHDR and CDR2 SFDVKD. CDR3 in amino acids: CATSESGTTYEQYF. The DNA for the CDR3 is TGTGCCACCAGTGAGTCCGGGACAACCTACGAGCAGTACTTC.

This chain connects TRBV11-2 to TRBJ2-1; TRBD1 matches at 7 bases. J lost 10 bases, V lost 2 bases, and 11 bases had no gene match. Germline V CDR1 and CDR2: SGHAT, FQNNGV. This CDR3 has 15 residues. The CDR3 loop reads CASSLSRTGGNEQFF. CDR3 nucleotide sequence: TGTGCCAGCAGCTTATCAAGGACAGGTGGGAACGAGCAGTTCTTC.

This chain links TRBV19 with TRBJ2-3; a weak D match, TRBD1 (5 bases). This CDR3 is built from 17 residues. The V end lost 4 bases, the J end lost 4 bases, and 21 bases lay between the germline ends. Germline CDR1 is LNHDA and CDR2 is SQIVND (reference sequence). Here the CDR3 DNA reads TGTGCCAGTAGTACCGACAGACCGCCAAGGCGACCAGATACGCAGTATTTT. Its translation: CASSTDRPPRRPDTQYF.

This clonotype turned up a few times. The chain combines TRBV5-1 with TRBJ2-2; possible D gene TRBD2, 6 bases. The germline V and J ends were trimmed by 0 bases and 4 bases, with 13 bases remaining between them. The CDR3 consists of 16 residues. In germline, CDR1 is SGHRS, CDR2 YFSETQ. The DNA of the CDR3 is TGCGCCAGCAGCTTGGTTGCGGGGACGGGCACCGGGGAGCTGTTTTTT. It yields the protein CASSLVAGTGTGELFF.

This clonotype came up a few times. The CDR3 nucleotides are TGTGCCAGCAGCCAAGGATTGGGCGAGACCCAGTACTTC. Protein product: CASSQGLGETQYF. The rearrangement joins TRBV14 to TRBJ2-5; D remains ambiguous. Trimming took off 1 base at V and 5 bases at J, with 8 bases between the two ends. Germline values: CDR1 SGHDN, CDR2 FVKESK. The CDR3 contains 13 residues.

This chain links TRBV25-1 with TRBJ2-3; 11 bases are a match to TRBD2. In germline, CDR1 is MGHDK, CDR2 SYGVNS. Germline trimming cut 6 bases from V and 4 bases from J; bases unmatched to any gene: 6. The CDR3 has 15 amino acids. The CDR3 here is CASSLSGLAADTQYF. As DNA, the CDR3 is TGTGCCAGCAGCTTATCGGGACTAGCGGCAGATACGCAGTATTTT.

The chain couples TRBV18 to TRBJ1-5; a weak D match, TRBD1 (6 bases). The CDR3 consists of 15 residues. The germline V and J ends were trimmed by 3 bases and 2 bases, with 11 bases remaining between them. The germline CDR1 and CDR2 sequences are KGHSH and LQKENI. CDR3: CASSPSGGGNQPQHF. Here the CDR3 DNA reads TGTGCCAGCTCACCTTCCGGGGGCGGCAATCAGCCCCAGCATTTT.

The chain joins TRBV12-3 or TRBV12-4 to TRBJ2-3; perhaps TRBD2 as D (6 bases). V lost 5 bases and J 2 bases, leaving 8 bases between the germline ends. This CDR3 has 13 amino acids. CDR3 region: CASSGGVTDTQYF. Written as DNA, the CDR3 is TGTGCCAGCAGTGGCGGGGTCACAGATACGCAGTATTTT.

This clonotype was recorded a few times. The chain couples TRBV9 to TRBJ2-7, with 8 nucleotides matching TRBD2. The V gene's germline CDR1 is SGDLS and CDR2 YYNGEE. J gave up 7 bases and V 4 bases, and 13 bases lay outside the gene matches. CDR3 size: 15 residues. The CDR3 here is CASSSAPGLGLEQYF. CDR3 nucleotides: TGTGCCAGCAGCTCCGCCCCGGGACTAGGTCTGGAGCAGTACTTC.

A few counts support this clonotype. The chain combines TRBV28 with TRBJ2-2; tentatively, D is TRBD1 (5 bases). CDR1 is MDHEN and CDR2 is SYDVKM in the germline V gene. Between the trimmed V and J ends, which lost 6 bases and 3 bases, there was a span of 11 bases. The CDR3 loop spans 14 amino acids. The CDR3 loop reads CASRSTEYTGELFF. The CDR3 coding sequence is TGTGCCAGCAGGTCGACAGAGTACACCGGGGAGCTGTTTTTT.

The chain is built from TRBV5-6 and TRBJ2-7; 10 nucleotides match TRBD1. Trimming cost V 3 bases and J 3 bases; bases outside gene matches: 6. The germline V gene encodes CDR1 SGHDT and CDR2 YYEEEE. The CDR3 runs 15 residues. Here the CDR3 DNA reads TGTGCCAGCAGCTCGCCGGGGACAGGGGACTACGAGCAGTACTTC. This encodes CASSSPGTGDYEQYF.

This clonotype was observed a handful of times. J is TRBJ1-1 and V is TRBV18; D gene ambiguous. CDR3 length: 15 amino acids. Deletions cut 4 bases from V and 1 base from J, with 13 bases between. CDR1 is KGHSH, CDR2 LQKENI, per germline. CDR3 sequence reads: CASSLSEGRNTEAFF. The CDR3 DNA reads TGTGCCAGCTCACTATCTGAGGGAAGGAACACTGAAGCTTTCTTT.

This clonotype was seen only a few times. This chain links TRBV5-1 with TRBJ1-6, with D unclear. Germline CDR1 and CDR2: SGHRS and YFSETQ. This CDR3 spans 15 amino acids. Trimming pared 0 bases from V and 10 bases from J, leaving 14 bases between. Written as DNA, the CDR3 is TGCGCCAGCAGCTTGGCGGTCAGGTCGGGGTCACCCCTCCACTTT. It encodes CASSLAVRSGSPLHF.

The J gene is TRBJ2-1, the V gene TRBV29-1; D is possibly TRBD2 (6 bases). V lost 4 bases and J 6 bases, leaving 13 bases between the germline ends. This CDR3 contains 13 residues. The V gene's germline CDR1 is SQVTM and CDR2 ANQGSEA. CDR3 in DNA: TGCAGCGTTGCTCGGGGGAACGTCAATGAGCAGTTCTTC. It is translated as CSVARGNVNEQFF.

The chain uses TRBV9 and TRBJ1-3, with D uncertain. The V and J ends lost 3 bases and 0 bases respectively, with 10 bases between them. The CDR3 is 15 residues long. Germline V CDR1 and CDR2: SGDLS, YYNGEE. CDR3 protein: CASSEDWSSGNTIYF. The CDR3 DNA follows: TGTGCCAGCAGCGAGGACTGGAGCTCTGGAAACACCATATATTTT.

This rearrangement joins TRBV12-3 or TRBV12-4 to TRBJ1-1; D not resolved. There are 13 residues in the CDR3. Trimming removed 3 bases at V and 6 bases at J, with 11 bases between. As DNA, the CDR3 is TGTGCCAGCAGTTTTAGAGTAGCTTCTGAAGCTTTCTTT. Translating it yields CASSFRVASEAFF.

This clonotype was found a few times. The genes are TRBV7-6 and TRBJ2-3, with 9 bases that match TRBD2. The CDR3 runs 16 residues. The V segment lost 5 bases and the J segment 3 bases; nucleotides outside the gene matches: 9. Germline loops: CDR1 SGHVS, CDR2 FNYEAQ. CDR3 in amino acids: CASSPYAGGETDTQYF. In DNA form, the CDR3 reads TGTGCCAGCAGCCCCTATGCGGGAGGGGAGACAGATACGCAGTATTTT.

This chain connects TRBV2 to TRBJ2-1; D remains unclear. The CDR3 sequence is 12 residues long. V lost 3 bases and J lost 14, with 14 bases in between. The germline gives CDR1 SNHLY, CDR2 FYNNEI. CDR3 sequence (DNA): TGTGCCAGCAGTGAGCAGTCTAGGGATGAGTTCTTC. This gives the protein CASSEQSRDEFF.

There are a few counts of this clonotype. This sequence joins TRBV6-2 or TRBV6-3 and TRBJ1-2; D is uncertain. V was pared by 6 bases and J by 4 bases, with 15 bases between. This CDR3 spans 14 amino acids. The germline V gene has CDR1 MNHEY and CDR2 SVGEGT. CDR3 bases: TGTGCCAGCAGCCCGACCGGGAGGCGCTATGGCTACACCTTC. It is translated as CASSPTGRRYGYTF.

CDR3 region: CASSAQGPYGYTF. The CDR3 DNA follows: TGTGCCAGCAGCGCCCAGGGGCCCTATGGCTACACCTTC. The chain couples TRBV9 to TRBJ1-2, with D maybe TRBD1 (6 bases). Trimming pared 3 bases from V and 4 bases from J, leaving 10 bases between. Per germline, CDR1 SGDLS and CDR2 YYNGEE. This CDR3 has 13 residues.

There are a few counts of this clonotype. The rearrangement uses TRBV9 and TRBJ1-2; no clear D gene. This CDR3 comprises 13 residues. Trimming left V 3 bases short and J 8 bases short, with 14 bases between. CDR1 SGDLS and CDR2 YYNGEE come from the germline V gene. CDR3 residues: CASSADSLGGYTF. Here the CDR3 DNA reads TGTGCCAGCAGCGCGGACTCCCTGGGGGGCTACACCTTC.

The chain employs TRBV5-1 and TRBJ1-1, with TRBD1 as a possible D gene (5 bases). Deletions cut 0 bases from V and 4 bases from J, with 13 bases between. CDR1 is SGHRS, CDR2 YFSETQ, per germline. This CDR3 spans 15 amino acids. CDR3 nucleotides: TGCGCCAGCAGCTTGGCGTGGGGCCACGGCACTGAAGCTTTCTTT. This codes for CASSLAWGHGTEAFF.

This sequence joins TRBV20-1 and TRBJ1-3; D gene ambiguous. The CDR3 runs 13 residues. Trimming cost V 1 base and J 4 bases, with 8 bases left between them. Germline V gene sequence: CDR1 DFQATT, CDR2 SNEGSKA (reference sequence). CDR3 protein: CSARVAFGNTIYF. In nucleotides, the CDR3 is TGCAGTGCTAGAGTAGCTTTCGGAAACACCATATATTTT.

The rearrangement joins TRBV2 to TRBJ2-7; possibly TRBD2 for D (7 bases). The CDR3 is 15 amino acids. V lost 5 bases and J lost 3, with 17 bases in between. Germline V CDR1 and CDR2: SNHLY, FYNNEI. The CDR3 reads CASSWPGGGGYEQYF. The CDR3 DNA reads as TGTGCCAGCAGTTGGCCGGGGGGCGGGGGCTACGAGCAGTACTTC. The full variable domain, its missing parts supplied by reference TRBV2 and TRBJ2-7, is EPEVTQTPSHQVTQMGQEVILRCVPISNHLYFYWYRQILGQKVEFLVSFYNNEISEKSEIFDDQFSVERPDGSNFTLKIRSTKLEDSAMYFCASSWPGGGGYEQYFGPGTRLTVT.